This TCR beta chain was profiled in a study of cytomegalovirus exposure and HLA in healthy donors. PCR employed 60 Vbeta and 13 Jbeta primers. TCRdb's table, derived via immunoSEQ multiplex PCR, lists solely in-frame clones and lacks some. The sample records 90,000 to 120,000 clones, around 75% being singletons. Trimming took 8 bases from V and 3 from J; bases not matched to a gene: 4. The CDR3 spans 14 residues. Germline V CDR1 and CDR2: SGHNT, YENEEA. The clonotype originates from a male donor in good health and CMV-seropositive. The material sequenced was PBMCs. The V call is TRBV11-3, the J call TRBJ2-1, with 10 bases identical to TRBD2. CDR3 in amino acids: CASGSSGGYNEQFF. The CDR3 DNA follows: TGTGCCAGCGGGTCTAGCGGGGGCTACAATGAGCAGTTCTTC.